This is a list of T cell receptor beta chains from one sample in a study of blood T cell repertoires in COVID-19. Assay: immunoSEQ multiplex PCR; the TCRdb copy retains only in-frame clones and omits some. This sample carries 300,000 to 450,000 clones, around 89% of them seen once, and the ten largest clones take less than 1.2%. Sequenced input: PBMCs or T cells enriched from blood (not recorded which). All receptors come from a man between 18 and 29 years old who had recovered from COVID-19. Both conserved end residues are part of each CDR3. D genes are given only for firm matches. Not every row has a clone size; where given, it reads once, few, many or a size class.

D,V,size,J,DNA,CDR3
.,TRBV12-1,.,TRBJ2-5,TGTGCCAGCAGCCTACACCAAAGACGGGGGACTAGCGGTCGGGGACTTAATCCCCAAGAGACCCAGTACTTC,CASSLHQRRGTSGRGLNPQETQYF
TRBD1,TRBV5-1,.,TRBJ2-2,TGCGCCAGCAGCTTTGACAGGGTCGGGACCGGGGAGCTGTTTTTT,CASSFDRVGTGELFF
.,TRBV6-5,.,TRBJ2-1,TGTGCCAGCCAGGGAACAGTCGATGAGCAGTTCTTC,CASQGTVDEQFF
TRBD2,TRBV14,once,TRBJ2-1,TGTGCCAGCAGCCCCCTAGCGGGAGGACGCAATGAGCAGTTCTTC,CASSPLAGGRNEQFF
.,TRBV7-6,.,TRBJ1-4,TGTGCCAGCAGCCCCCTGGCAGGGCCTGATGAAAAACTGTTTTTT,CASSPLAGPDEKLFF
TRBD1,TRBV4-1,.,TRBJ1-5,TGCGCCAGCAGCGAGCACCCCGGGACAGGGAGCCAGCCCCAGCATTTT,CASSEHPGTGSQPQHF
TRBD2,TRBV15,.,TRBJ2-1,TGTGCCACCAGCAGAGCTAGCGGGAGTAATGAGCAGTTCTTC,CATSRASGSNEQFF
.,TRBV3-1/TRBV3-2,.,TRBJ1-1,TGTGCCAGCAGCCTTGGTGGAGGAAAAACTGAAGCTTTCTTT,CASSLGGGKTEAFF
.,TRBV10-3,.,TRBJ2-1,TGTGCCATCAGTTCGGGACTTACCGACTACAATGAGCAGTTCTTC,CAISSGLTDYNEQFF
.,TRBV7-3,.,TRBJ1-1,TGTGCCAGCAGCTATCAGGGAAGTGGGATTGCTGAAGCTTTCTTT,CASSYQGSGIAEAFF
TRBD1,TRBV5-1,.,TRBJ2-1,TGCGCCAGCAGCCCTGGGGACAGGGGAAGACAGTTCTTC,CASSPGDRGRQFF
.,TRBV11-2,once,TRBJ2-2,TGTGCCAGCAGCTTAGATCTCGAGCGGACGGCGACCGGGGAGCTGTTTTTT,CASSLDLERTATGELFF
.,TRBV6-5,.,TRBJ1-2,TGTGCCAGCAGTAATCCCGGGACAACTAACTATGGCTACACCTTC,CASSNPGTTNYGYTF
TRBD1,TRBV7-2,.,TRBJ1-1,TGTGCCAGCAGCCCGGACAGGGACACTGAAGCTTTCTTT,CASSPDRDTEAFF
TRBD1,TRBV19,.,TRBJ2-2,TGTGCCAGAAGCCAGGGGGCGAACACCGGGGAGCTGTTTTTT,CARSQGANTGELFF
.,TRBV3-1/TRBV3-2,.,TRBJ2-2,TGTGCCAGCAGCCACACAGGGATTAACGGGGAGCTGTTTTTT,CASSHTGINGELFF
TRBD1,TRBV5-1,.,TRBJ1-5,TGCGCCAGCAGCCCGGGGACAGGGGATACACGGCAGCCCCAGCATTTT,CASSPGTGDTRQPQHF
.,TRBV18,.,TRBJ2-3,TGTGCCAGCCGCTACAGGGACGGTACGCAGTATTTT,CASRYRDGTQYF
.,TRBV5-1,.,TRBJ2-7,TGCGCCAGCAGCTTGGTTGGAGGGGGCACCTACGAGCAGTACTTC,CASSLVGGGTYEQYF
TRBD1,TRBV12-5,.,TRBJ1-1,TGTGCTAGTGGGGCCTCCGGGACAGGGAATGCTGAAGCTTTCTTT,CASGASGTGNAEAFF
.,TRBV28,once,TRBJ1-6,TGTGCCAGCAGTCCTGGGGCGAGAACATCACCCCTCCACTTT,CASSPGARTSPLHF
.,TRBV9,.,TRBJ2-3,TGTGCCAGCAGCGTAGTGGCGGGGCCGCAGTATTTT,CASSVVAGPQYF
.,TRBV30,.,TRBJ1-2,TGTGCCTGGACCCTACGGAGAAGGGGCCCGTACTATGGCTACACCTTC,CAWTLRRRGPYYGYTF
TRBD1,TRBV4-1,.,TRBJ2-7,TGCGCCAGCAGCCAAGACCCCGGGACAGGGGTAAGTGAGCAGTACTTC,CASSQDPGTGVSEQYF
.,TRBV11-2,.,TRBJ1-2,TGTGCCAGCAGCTTAGAGGGGAGGCAAAACTATGGCTACACCTTC,CASSLEGRQNYGYTF
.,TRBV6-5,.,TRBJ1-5,TGTGCCAGCAGTTACCGAGAGGGCAATCAGCCCCAGCATTTT,CASSYREGNQPQHF
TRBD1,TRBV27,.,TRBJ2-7,TGTGCCAGCAGTACCCGGGACAGGGGCTCCTACGAGCAGTACTTC,CASSTRDRGSYEQYF
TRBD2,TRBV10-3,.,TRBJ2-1,TGTGCCATCAGTGAGTGGGCTAGCGGGAGCTCCTACAATGAGCAGTTCTTC,CAISEWASGSSYNEQFF
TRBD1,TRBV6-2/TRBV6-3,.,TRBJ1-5,TGTGCCAGCAGCCACACAGGGGGCCATCAGCCCCAGCATTTT,CASSHTGGHQPQHF
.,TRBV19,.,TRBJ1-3,TGTGCCAGTAGTATAGATCGGAGACGGATCTCTGGAAACACCATATATTTT,CASSIDRRRISGNTIYF
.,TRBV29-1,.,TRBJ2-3,TGCAGCGTTACTCCCCGTACTATCACAGATACGCAGTATTTT,CSVTPRTITDTQYF
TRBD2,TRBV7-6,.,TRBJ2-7,TGTGCCAGCAGCTTAGGGACTAGCGGGGCTAACGAGCAGTACTTC,CASSLGTSGANEQYF
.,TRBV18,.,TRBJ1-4,TGTGCCAGCTCACCATCTAGACCAGGGGCTGGTGAAAAACTGTTTTTT,CASSPSRPGAGEKLFF
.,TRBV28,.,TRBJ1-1,TGTGCCAGCAGTTTTGCGACCCGGGGATGGGGCACTGAAGCTTTCTTT,CASSFATRGWGTEAFF
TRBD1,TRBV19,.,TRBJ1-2,TGTGCCAGTAGTATACAAGGGGGCTGGCGAGATGGCTACACCTTC,CASSIQGGWRDGYTF
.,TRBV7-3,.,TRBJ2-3,TGTGCCAGCAGCCCTGGGGCTAGCACAGATACGCAGTATTTT,CASSPGASTDTQYF
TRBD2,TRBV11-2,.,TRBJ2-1,TGTGCCAGCAGCTTAGATCGGGGACTAGCTAATGAGCAGTTCTTC,CASSLDRGLANEQFF
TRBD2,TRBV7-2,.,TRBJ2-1,TGTGCCAGCAGCTTCGGGGGGACTAGCGGGAAGGAGGGGCAGTTCTTC,CASSFGGTSGKEGQFF
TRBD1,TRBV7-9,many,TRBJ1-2,TGTGCCAGCAGCTTTGCGACAGGGGCATTAGTAAATGGCTACACCTTC,CASSFATGALVNGYTF
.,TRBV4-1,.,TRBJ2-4,TGCGCCAGCAGCCAAGATCATCGAGGATCAACGAGGGACATTCAGTACTTC,CASSQDHRGSTRDIQYF